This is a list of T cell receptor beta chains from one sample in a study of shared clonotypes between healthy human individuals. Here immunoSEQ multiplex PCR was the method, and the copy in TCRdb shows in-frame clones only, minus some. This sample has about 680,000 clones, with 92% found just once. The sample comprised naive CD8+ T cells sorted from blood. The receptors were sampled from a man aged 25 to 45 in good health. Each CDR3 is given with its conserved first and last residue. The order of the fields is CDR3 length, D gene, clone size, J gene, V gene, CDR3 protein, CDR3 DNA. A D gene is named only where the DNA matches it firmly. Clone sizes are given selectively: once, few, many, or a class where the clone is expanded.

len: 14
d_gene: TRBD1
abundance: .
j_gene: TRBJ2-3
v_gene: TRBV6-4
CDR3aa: CASSDSPDRGKQYF
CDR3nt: TGTGCCAGCAGTGACTCCCCTGACAGGGGCAAGCAGTATTTT

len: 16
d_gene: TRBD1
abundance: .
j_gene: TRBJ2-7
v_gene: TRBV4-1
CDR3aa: CASSQQSRTGGYEQYF
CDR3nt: TGCGCCAGCAGCCAACAATCTCGGACAGGGGGCTACGAGCAGTACTTC

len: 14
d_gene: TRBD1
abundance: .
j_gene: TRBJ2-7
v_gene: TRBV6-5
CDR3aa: CASSPGTGPYEQYF
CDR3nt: TGTGCCAGCAGCCCCGGGACAGGGCCCTACGAGCAGTACTTC

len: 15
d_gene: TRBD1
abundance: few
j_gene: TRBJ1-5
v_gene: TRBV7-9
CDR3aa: CASSLGTDSNQPQHF
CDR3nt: TGTGCCAGCAGCTTGGGGACAGATAGCAATCAGCCCCAGCATTTT

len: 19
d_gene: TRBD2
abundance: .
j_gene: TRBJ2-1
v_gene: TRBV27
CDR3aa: CASSAPPGLAGVGFDEQFF
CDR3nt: TGTGCCAGCAGTGCGCCACCGGGACTAGCGGGAGTAGGTTTCGATGAGCAGTTCTTC

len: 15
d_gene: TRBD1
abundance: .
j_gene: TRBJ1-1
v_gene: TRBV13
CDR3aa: CASSLGQGWYTEAFF
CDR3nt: TGTGCCAGCAGCTTAGGACAGGGGTGGTACACTGAAGCTTTCTTT

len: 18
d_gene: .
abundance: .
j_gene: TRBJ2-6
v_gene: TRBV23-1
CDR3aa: CASSRERTQQSRANVLTF
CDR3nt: TGCGCCAGCAGTCGTGAGCGTACGCAACAAAGTCGGGCCAACGTCCTGACTTTC

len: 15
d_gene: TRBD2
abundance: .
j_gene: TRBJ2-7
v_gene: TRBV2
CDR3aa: CASSESAGAPYEQYF
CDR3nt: TGTGCCAGCAGTGAATCAGCGGGAGCGCCCTACGAGCAGTACTTC

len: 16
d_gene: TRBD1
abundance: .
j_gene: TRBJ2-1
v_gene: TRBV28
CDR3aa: CASSWDRVDSYNEQFF
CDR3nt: TGTGCCAGCAGTTGGGACAGGGTGGACTCCTACAATGAGCAGTTCTTC

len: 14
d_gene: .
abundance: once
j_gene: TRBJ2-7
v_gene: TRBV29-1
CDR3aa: CSVEVGTEYYEQYF
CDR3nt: TGCAGCGTTGAAGTCGGGACCGAGTACTACGAGCAGTACTTC

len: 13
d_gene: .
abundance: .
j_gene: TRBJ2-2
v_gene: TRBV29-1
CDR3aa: CSVEAGETGELFF
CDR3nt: TGCAGCGTAGAAGCAGGGGAAACCGGGGAGCTGTTTTTT

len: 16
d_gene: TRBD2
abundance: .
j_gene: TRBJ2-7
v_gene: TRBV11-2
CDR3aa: CASSLGIAGYSYEQYF
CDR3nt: TGTGCCAGCAGCTTAGGGATAGCGGGTTATTCCTACGAGCAGTACTTC

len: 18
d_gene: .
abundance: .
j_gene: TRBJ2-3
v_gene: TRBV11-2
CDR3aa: CASSPKTGTPSLTDTQYF
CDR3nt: TGTGCCAGCAGCCCCAAAACCGGGACACCCTCCCTCACAGATACGCAGTATTTT

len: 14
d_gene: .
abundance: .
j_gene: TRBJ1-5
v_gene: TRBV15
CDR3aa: CATQTGYSNQPQHF
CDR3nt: TGTGCCACGCAAACAGGGTATAGCAATCAGCCCCAGCATTTT

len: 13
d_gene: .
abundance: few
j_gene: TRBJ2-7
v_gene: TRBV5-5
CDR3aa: CASSLGTDYEQYF
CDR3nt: TGTGCCAGCAGCTTGGGGACAGACTACGAGCAGTACTTC

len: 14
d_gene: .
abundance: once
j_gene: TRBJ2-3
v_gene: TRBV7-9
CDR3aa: CASSFVGEQDTQYF
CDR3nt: TGTGCCAGCAGCTTTGTAGGGGAACAAGATACGCAGTATTTT

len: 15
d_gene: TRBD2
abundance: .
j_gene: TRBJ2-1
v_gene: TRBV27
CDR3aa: CASSLYGTSGLEQFF
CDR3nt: TGTGCCAGCAGTTTATATGGGACTAGCGGTCTTGAACAGTTCTTC

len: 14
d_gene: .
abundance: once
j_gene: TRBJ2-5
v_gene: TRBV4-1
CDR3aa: CASSQEEGLETQYF
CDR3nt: TGCGCCAGCAGCCAAGAAGAGGGGTTAGAGACCCAGTACTTC

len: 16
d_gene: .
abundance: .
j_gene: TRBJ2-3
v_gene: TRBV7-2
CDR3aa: CASSLRGRRITDTQYF
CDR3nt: TGTGCCAGCAGCCTCAGGGGTCGTAGGATAACAGATACGCAGTATTTT

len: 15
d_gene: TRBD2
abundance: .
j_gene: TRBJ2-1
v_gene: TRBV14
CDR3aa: CASANWEGRENEQFF
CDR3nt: TGTGCCAGCGCCAATTGGGAGGGTCGGGAGAATGAGCAGTTCTTC

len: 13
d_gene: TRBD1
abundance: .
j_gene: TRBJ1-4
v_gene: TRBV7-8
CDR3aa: CASRPQGDEKLFF
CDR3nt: TGTGCCAGCAGACCACAGGGGGATGAAAAACTGTTTTTT

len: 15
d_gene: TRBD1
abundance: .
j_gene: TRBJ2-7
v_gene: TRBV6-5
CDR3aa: CASSYPGQGDYEQYF
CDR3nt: TGTGCCAGCAGTTACCCGGGACAGGGCGACTACGAGCAGTACTTC

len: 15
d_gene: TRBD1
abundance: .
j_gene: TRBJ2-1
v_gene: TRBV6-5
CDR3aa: CASSTGGPEYNEQFF
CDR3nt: TGTGCCAGCAGTACAGGGGGCCCTGAATACAATGAGCAGTTCTTC

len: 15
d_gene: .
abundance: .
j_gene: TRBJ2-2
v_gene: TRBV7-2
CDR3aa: CASSSPGGGPGELFF
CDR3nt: TGTGCCAGCAGCTCCCCTGGTGGGGGACCTGGGGAGCTGTTTTTT

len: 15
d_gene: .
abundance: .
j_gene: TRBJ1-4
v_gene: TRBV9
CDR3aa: CASSVQGGANEKLFF
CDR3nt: TGTGCCAGCAGCGTCCAGGGAGGGGCTAATGAAAAACTGTTTTTT

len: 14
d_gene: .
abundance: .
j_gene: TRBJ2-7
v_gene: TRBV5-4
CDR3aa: CASSLGPEAYEQYF
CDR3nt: TGTGCCAGCAGCTTGGGTCCCGAGGCCTACGAGCAGTACTTC

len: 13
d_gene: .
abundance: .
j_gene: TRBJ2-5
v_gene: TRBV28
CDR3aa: CASSLEGVETQYF
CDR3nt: TGTGCCAGCAGTTTGGAGGGAGTAGAGACCCAGTACTTC

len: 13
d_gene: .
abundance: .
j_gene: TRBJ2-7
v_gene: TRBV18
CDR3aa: CASSPPGELEQYF
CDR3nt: TGTGCCAGCTCACCGCCAGGGGAGCTCGAGCAGTACTTC

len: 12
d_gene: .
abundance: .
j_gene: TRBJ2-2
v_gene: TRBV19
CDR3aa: CATHANTGELFF
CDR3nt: TGTGCCACCCACGCGAACACCGGGGAGCTGTTTTTT

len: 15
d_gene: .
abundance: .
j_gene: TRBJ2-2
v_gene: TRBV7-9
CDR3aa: CASSFPPEITGELFF
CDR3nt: TGTGCCAGCAGCTTCCCGCCTGAGATCACCGGGGAGCTGTTTTTT

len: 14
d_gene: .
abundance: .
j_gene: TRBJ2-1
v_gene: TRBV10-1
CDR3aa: CASSEQGSYNEQFF
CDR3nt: TGCGCCAGCAGTGAGCAGGGCTCCTACAATGAGCAGTTCTTC

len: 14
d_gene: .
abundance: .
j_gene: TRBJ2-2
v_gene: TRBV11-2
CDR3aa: CASSLDSYTGELFF
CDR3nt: TGTGCCAGCAGCCTGGACTCCTACACCGGGGAGCTGTTTTTT

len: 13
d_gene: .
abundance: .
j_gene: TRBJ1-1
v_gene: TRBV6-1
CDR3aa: CASSEGDHTEAFF
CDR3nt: TGTGCCAGCAGTGAAGGAGATCACACTGAAGCTTTCTTT

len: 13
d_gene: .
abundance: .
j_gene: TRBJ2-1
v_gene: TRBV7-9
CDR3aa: CASSLSGNNEQFF
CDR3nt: TGTGCCAGCAGCTTAAGTGGGAACAATGAGCAGTTCTTC

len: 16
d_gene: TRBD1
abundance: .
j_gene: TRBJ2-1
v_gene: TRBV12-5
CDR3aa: CASAPRDRGVWDEQFF
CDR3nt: TGTGCTAGTGCCCCCAGGGACAGGGGAGTTTGGGATGAGCAGTTCTTC

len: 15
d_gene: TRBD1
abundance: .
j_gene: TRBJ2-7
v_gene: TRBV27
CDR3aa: CASSHPGQGSYEQYF
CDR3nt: TGTGCCAGCAGCCATCCGGGACAGGGCTCCTACGAGCAGTACTTC

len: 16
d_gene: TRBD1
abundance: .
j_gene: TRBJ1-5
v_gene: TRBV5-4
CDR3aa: CASSYRGIGANQPQHF
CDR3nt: TGTGCCAGCAGCTACAGGGGAATTGGGGCCAATCAGCCCCAGCATTTT

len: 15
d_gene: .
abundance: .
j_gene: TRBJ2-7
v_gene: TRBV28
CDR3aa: CASSLHRDSSYEQYF
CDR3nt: TGTGCCAGCAGTTTACACCGCGACAGCTCCTACGAGCAGTACTTC

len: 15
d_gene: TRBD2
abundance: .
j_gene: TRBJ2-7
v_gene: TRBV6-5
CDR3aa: CASSPLAGGSYEQYF
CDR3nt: TGTGCCAGCAGCCCACTAGCGGGAGGTTCCTACGAGCAGTACTTC

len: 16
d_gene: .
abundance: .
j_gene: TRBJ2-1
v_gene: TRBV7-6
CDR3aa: CASSLGSVGSYNEQFF
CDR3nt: TGTGCCAGCAGCTTAGGGAGTGTTGGTTCTTACAATGAGCAGTTCTTC

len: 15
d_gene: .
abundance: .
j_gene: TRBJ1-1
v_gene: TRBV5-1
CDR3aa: CASSSIPGPAREAFF
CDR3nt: TGCGCCAGCAGCTCAATTCCGGGCCCGGCGAGAGAAGCTTTCTTT

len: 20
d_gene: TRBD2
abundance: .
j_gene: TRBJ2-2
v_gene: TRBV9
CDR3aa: CASSVDGEGWTSGSGGELFF
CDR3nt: TGTGCCAGCAGCGTAGACGGGGAGGGTTGGACTAGCGGGAGTGGTGGGGAGCTGTTTTTT

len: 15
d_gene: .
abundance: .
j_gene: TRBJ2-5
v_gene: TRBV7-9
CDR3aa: CASSPPSVLQETQYF
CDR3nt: TGTGCCAGCAGCCCGCCAAGTGTACTCCAAGAGACCCAGTACTTC

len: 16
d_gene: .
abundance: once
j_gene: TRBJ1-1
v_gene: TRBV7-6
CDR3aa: CASRPDWGEMNTEAFF
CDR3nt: TGTGCCAGCAGGCCGGACTGGGGAGAAATGAACACTGAAGCTTTCTTT

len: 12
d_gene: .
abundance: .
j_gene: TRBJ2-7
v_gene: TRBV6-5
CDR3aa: CASSDYSYEQYF
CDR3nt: TGTGCCAGCTCGGATTATTCCTACGAGCAGTACTTC

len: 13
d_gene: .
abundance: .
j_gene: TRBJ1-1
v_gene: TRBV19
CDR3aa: CASRGTDDTEAFF
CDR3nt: TGTGCCAGTCGGGGGACCGACGACACTGAAGCTTTCTTT

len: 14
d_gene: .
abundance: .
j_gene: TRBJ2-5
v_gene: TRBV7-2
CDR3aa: CATEGRGVSVAQYF
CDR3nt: TGTGCCACGGAGGGACGAGGGGTTTCGGTGGCCCAGTACTTC

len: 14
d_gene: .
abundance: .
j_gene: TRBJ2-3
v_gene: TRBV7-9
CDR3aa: CASSFFQGPGTQYF
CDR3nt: TGTGCCAGCAGCTTTTTTCAGGGGCCTGGTACGCAGTATTTT

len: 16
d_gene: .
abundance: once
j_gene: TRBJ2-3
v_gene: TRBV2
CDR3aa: CASSEGLGESTDTQYF
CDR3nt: TGTGCCAGCAGTGAAGGCTTAGGGGAAAGCACAGATACGCAGTATTTT

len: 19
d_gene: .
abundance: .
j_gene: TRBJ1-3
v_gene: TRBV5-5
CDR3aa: CASSLGSGAEVYSGNTIYF
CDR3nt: TGTGCCAGCAGCTTGGGCTCAGGCGCCGAAGTCTACTCTGGAAACACCATATATTTT

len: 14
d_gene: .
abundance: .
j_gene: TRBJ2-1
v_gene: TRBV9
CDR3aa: CASSPFRGPNEQFF
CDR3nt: TGTGCCAGCAGCCCTTTTCGGGGGCCGAATGAGCAGTTCTTC

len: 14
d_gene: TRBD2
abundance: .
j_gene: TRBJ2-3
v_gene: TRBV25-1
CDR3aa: CASSALAGADTQYF
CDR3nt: TGTGCCAGCAGTGCCTTAGCGGGAGCAGATACGCAGTATTTT

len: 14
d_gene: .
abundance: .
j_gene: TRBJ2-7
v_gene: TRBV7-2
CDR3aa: CASSRVLTPYEQYF
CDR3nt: TGTGCCAGCAGCCGGGTCTTGACTCCCTACGAGCAGTACTTC

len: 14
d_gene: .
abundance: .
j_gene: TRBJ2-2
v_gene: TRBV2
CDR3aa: CASSERGTVGELFF
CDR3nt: TGTGCCAGCAGTGAACGGGGGACAGTCGGGGAGCTGTTTTTT

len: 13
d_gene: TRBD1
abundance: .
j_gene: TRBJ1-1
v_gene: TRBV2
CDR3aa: CATQDREDTEAFF
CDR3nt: TGTGCCACGCAAGACAGGGAGGACACTGAAGCTTTCTTT

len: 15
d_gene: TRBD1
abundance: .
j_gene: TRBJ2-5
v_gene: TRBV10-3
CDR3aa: CAISEFTGVRETQYF
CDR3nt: TGTGCCATCAGTGAGTTTACAGGGGTGCGGGAGACCCAGTACTTC

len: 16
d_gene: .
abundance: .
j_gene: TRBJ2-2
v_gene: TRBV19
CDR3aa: CASRWDRGLNTGELFF
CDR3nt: TGTGCCAGTAGGTGGGACCGGGGTTTGAACACCGGGGAGCTGTTTTTT

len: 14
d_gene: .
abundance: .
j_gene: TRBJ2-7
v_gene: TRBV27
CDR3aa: CASSVLGGPYEQYF
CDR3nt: TGTGCCAGCAGTGTACTCGGAGGTCCCTACGAGCAGTACTTC

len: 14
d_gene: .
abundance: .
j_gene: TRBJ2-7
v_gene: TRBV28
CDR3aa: CASSFSGDGYEQYF
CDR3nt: TGTGCCAGCAGTTTCTCAGGAGACGGATACGAGCAGTACTTC

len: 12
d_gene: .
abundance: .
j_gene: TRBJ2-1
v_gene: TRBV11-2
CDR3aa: CASSVPGREQFF
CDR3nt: TGTGCCAGCAGCGTTCCGGGGCGTGAGCAGTTCTTC